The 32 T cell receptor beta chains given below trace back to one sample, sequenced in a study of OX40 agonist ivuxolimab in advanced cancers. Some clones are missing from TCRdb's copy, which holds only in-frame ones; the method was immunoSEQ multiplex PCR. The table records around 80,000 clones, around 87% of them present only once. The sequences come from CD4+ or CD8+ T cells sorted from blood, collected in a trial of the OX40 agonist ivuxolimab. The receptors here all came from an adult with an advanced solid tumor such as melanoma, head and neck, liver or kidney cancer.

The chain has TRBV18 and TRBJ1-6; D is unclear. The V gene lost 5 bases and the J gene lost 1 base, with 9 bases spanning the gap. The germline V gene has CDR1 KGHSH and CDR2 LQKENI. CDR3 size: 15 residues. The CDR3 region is CASSEVGSYNSPLHF. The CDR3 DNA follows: TGTGCCAGCTCAGAAGTAGGGTCCTATAATTCACCCCTCCACTTT.

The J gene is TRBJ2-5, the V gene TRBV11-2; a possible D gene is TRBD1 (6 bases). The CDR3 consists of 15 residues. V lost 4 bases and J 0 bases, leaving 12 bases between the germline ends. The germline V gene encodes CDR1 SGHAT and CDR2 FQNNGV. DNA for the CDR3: TGTGCCAGCAGCTCCCTGAGGGGGTACCAAGAGACCCAGTACTTC. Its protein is CASSSLRGYQETQYF.

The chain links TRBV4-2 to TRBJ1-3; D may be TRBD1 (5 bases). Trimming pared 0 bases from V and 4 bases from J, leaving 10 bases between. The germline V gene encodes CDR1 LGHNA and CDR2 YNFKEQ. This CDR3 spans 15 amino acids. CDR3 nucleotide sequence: TGTGCCAGCAGCCAAGAGGGGGACGACGGAAACACCATATATTTT. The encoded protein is CASSQEGDDGNTIYF.

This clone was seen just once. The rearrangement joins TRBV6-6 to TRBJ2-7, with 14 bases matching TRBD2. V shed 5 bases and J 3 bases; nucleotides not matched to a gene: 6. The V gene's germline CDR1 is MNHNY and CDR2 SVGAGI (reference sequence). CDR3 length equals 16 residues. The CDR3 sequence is CASSPGTSGGNYEQYF. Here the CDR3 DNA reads TGTGCCAGCAGTCCGGGGACTAGCGGGGGTAACTACGAGCAGTACTTC.

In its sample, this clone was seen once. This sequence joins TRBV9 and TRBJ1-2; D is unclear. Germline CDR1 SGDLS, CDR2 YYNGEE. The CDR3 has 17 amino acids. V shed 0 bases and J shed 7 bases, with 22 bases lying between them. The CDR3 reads CASSVAPFGPDGGGYTF. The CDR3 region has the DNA TGTGCCAGCAGCGTAGCTCCGTTCGGGCCTGACGGCGGTGGCTACACCTTC.

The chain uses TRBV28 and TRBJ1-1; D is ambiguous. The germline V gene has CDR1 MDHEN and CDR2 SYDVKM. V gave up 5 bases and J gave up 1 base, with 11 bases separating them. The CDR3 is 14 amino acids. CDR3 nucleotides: TGTGCCAGCAGTCCGCCGAAGGGGAACACTGAAGCTTTCTTT. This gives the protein CASSPPKGNTEAFF.

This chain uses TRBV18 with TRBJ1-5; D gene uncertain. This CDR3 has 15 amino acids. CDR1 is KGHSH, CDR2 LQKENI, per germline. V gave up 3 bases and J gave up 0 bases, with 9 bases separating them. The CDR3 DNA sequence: TGTGCCAGCTCACCCGAAAATCTTAGCAATCAGCCCCAGCATTTT. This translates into CASSPENLSNQPQHF.

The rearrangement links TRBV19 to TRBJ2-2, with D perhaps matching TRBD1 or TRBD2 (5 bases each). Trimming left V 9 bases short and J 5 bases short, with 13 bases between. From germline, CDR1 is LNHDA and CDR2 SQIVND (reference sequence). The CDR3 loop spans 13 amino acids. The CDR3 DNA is TGTGCCAGCCGTTTGGGGGTTACCGGGGAGCTGTTTTTT. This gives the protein CASRLGVTGELFF.

For the CDR3, the DNA is TGTGCCATCAGTGAACAGGGACGGAACACTGAAGCTTTCTTT. Its protein is CAISEQGRNTEAFF. The rearrangement joins TRBV10-3 to TRBJ1-1; D may be TRBD1 (6 bases). The CDR3 consists of 14 residues. The V gene lost 3 bases and the J gene lost 1 base, with 9 bases spanning the gap. In germline, CDR1 is ENHRY, CDR2 SYGVKD.

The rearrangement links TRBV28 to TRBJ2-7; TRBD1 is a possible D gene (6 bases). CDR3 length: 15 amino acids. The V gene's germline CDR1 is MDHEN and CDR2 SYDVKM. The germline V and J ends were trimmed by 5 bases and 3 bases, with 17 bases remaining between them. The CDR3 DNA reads TGTGCCAGCAGTCCCCAACAGGGAATGGTCTACGAGCAGTACTTC. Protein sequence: CASSPQQGMVYEQYF.

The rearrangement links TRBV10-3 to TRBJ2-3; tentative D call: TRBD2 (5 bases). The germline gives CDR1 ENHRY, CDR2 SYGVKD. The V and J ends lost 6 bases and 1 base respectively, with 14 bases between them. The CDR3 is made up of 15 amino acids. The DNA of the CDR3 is TGTGCCATCAGAACAGAGGGCTTAGGCACAGATACGCAGTATTTT. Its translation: CAIRTEGLGTDTQYF.

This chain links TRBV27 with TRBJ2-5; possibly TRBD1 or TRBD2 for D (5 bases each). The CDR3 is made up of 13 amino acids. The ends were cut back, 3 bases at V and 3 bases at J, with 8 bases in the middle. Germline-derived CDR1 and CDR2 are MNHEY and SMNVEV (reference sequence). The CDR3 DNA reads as TGTGCCAGCAGTTTCCGGGGCGAAGAGACCCAGTACTTC. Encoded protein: CASSFRGEETQYF.

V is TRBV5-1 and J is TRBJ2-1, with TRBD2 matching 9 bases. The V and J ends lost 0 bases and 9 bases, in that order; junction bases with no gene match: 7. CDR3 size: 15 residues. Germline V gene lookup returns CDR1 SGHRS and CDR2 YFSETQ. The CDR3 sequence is CASSLVASGEGEQFF. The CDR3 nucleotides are TGCGCCAGCAGCTTGGTGGCTAGCGGGGAGGGTGAGCAGTTCTTC.

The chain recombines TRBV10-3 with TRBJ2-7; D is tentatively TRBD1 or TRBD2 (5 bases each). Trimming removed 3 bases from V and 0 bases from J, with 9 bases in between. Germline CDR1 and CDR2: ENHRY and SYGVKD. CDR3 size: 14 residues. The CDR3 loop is CAISDPGTSYEQYV. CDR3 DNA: TGTGCCATCAGTGACCCCGGGACCTCCTACGAGCAGTACGTC.

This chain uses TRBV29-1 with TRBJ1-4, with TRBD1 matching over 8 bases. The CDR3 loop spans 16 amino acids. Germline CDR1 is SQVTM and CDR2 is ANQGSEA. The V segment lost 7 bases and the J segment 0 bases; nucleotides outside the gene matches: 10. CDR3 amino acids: CSASDRAIATNEKLFF. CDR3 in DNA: TGCAGCGCCTCGGACAGGGCCATTGCAACTAATGAAAAACTGTTTTTT.

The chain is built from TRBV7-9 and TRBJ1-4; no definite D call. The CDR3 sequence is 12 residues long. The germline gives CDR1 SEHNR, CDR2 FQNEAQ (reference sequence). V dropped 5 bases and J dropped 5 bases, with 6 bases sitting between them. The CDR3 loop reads CASSRTNEKLFF. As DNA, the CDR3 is TGTGCCAGCAGCCGGACGAATGAAAAACTGTTTTTT.

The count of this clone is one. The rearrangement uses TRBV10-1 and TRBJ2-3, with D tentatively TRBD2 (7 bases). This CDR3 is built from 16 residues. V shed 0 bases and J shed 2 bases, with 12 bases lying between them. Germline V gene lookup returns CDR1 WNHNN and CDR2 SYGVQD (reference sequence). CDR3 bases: TGCGCCAGCAGTGAGTCTGCGGGGGCCATCACAGATACGCAGTATTTT. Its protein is CASSESAGAITDTQYF.

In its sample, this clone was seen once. This CDR3 reads CASSFRRDETQYF. CDR3 coding DNA: TGCGCCAGCAGCTTTCGCAGGGATGAGACCCAGTACTTC. The genes are TRBV5-1 and TRBJ2-5; tentatively, D is TRBD1 (5 bases). From germline, CDR1 is SGHRS and CDR2 YFSETQ. V lost 2 bases, J lost 5 bases, and 10 bases lay in between. The CDR3 loop spans 13 amino acids.

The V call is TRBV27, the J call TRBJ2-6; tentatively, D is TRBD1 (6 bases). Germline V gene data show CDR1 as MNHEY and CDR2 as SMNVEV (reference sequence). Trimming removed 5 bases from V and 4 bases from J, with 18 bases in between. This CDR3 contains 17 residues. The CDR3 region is CASSPTGIGAGANVLTF. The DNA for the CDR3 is TGTGCCAGCAGTCCCACAGGGATCGGCGCGGGGGCCAACGTCCTGACTTTC. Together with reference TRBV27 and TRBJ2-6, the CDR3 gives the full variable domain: EAQVTQNPRYLITVTGKKLTVTCSQNMNHEYMSWYRQDPGLGLRQIYYSMNVEVTDKGDVPEGYKVSRKEKRNFPLILESPSPNQTSLYFCASSPTGIGAGANVLTFGAGSRLTVL.

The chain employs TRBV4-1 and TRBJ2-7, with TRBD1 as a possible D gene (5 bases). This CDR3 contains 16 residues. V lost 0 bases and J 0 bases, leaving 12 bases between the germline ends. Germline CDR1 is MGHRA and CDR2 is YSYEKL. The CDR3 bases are TGCGCCAGCAGCCAAGAAGGTGGGGCCCACTCCTACGAGCAGTACGTC. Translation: CASSQEGGAHSYEQYV.

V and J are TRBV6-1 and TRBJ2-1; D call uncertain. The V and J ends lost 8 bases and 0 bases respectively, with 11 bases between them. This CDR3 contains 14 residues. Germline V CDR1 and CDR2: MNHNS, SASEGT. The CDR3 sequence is CASYKTASYNEQFF. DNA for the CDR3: TGTGCCAGCTATAAGACCGCCTCCTACAATGAGCAGTTCTTC.

CDR3 loop: CASSPRGHAPEKLFF. CDR3 DNA sequence: TGTGCCAGCAGTCCAAGGGGACACGCCCCAGAAAAACTGTTTTTT. The V and J genes are TRBV28 and TRBJ1-4; D perhaps matches TRBD1 (6 bases). In germline, CDR1 is MDHEN, CDR2 SYDVKM. Trimming cost V 5 bases and J 8 bases, with 18 bases left between them. The CDR3 totals 15 residues. Variable domain in full (rest from reference TRBV28 and TRBJ1-4): DVKVTQSSRYLVKRTGEKVFLECVQDMDHENMFWYRQDPGLGLRLIYFSYDVKMKEKGDIPEGYSVSREKKERFSLILESASTNQTSMYLCASSPRGHAPEKLFFGSGTQLSVL.

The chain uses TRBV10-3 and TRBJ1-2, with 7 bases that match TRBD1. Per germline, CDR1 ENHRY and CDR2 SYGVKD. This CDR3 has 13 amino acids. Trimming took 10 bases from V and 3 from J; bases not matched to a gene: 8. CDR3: CASTGEGDYGYTF. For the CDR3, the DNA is TGTGCCAGTACAGGGGAAGGGGACTATGGCTACACCTTC.

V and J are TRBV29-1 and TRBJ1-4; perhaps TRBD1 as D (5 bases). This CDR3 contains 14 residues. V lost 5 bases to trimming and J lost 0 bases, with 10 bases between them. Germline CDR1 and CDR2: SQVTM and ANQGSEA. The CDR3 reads CSVSQGTTNEKLFF. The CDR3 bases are TGCAGCGTTTCGCAGGGTACAACTAATGAAAAACTGTTTTTT.

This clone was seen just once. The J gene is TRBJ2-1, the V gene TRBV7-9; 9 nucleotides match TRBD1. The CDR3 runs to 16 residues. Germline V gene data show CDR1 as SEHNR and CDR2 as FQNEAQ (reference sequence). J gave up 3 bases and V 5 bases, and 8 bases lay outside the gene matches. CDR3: CASSTPGTGSYNEQFF. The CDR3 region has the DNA TGTGCCAGCAGCACCCCCGGGACAGGGAGCTACAATGAGCAGTTCTTC. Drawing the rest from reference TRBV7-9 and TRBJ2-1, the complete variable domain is DTGVSQNPRHKITKRGQNVTFRCDPISEHNRLYWYRQTLGQGPEFLTYFQNEAQLEKSRLLSDRFSAERPKGSFSTLEIQRTEQGDSAMYLCASSTPGTGSYNEQFFGPGTRLTVL.

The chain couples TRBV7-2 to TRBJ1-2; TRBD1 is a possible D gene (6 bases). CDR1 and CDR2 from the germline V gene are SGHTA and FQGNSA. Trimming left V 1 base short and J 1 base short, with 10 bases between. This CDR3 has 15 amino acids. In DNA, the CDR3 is TGTGCCAGCAGCTTAGAGGGACATATTAACTATGGCTACACCTTC. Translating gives CASSLEGHINYGYTF.

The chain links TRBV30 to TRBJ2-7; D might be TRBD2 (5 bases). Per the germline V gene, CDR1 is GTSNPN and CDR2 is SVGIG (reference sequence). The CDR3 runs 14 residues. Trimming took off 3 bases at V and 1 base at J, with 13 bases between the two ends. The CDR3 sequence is CAWRAPDWSYEQYF. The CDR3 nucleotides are TGTGCCTGGAGAGCACCGGACTGGTCCTACGAGCAGTACTTC.

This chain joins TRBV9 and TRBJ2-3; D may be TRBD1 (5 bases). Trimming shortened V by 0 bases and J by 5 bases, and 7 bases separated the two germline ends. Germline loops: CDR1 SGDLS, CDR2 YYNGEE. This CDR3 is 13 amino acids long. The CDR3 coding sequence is TGTGCCAGCAGCGTAGGACAGAGAGATACGCAGTATTTT. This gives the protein CASSVGQRDTQYF.

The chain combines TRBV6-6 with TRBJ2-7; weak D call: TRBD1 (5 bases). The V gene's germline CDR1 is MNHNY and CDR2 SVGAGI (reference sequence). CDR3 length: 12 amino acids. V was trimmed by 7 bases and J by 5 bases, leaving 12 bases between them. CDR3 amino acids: CASNLGENEQYF. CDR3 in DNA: TGTGCCAGCAACCTAGGGGAAAACGAGCAGTACTTC.

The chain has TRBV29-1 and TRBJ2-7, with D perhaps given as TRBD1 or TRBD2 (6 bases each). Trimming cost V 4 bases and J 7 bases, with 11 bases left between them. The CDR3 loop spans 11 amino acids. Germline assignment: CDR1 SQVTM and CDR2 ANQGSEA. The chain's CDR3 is CSVVKGGEQYV. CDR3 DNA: TGCAGCGTTGTCAAGGGGGGTGAGCAGTACGTC.

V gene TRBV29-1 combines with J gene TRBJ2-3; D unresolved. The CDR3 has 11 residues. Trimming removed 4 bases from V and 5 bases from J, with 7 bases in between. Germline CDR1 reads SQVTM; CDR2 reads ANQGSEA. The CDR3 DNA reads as TGCAGCGTTGGCGTCCAAGATACGCAGTATTTT. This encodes CSVGVQDTQYF.

This CDR3 is CASSRSTGSETQYF. The CDR3 nucleotides read TGTGCCAGCAGCAGATCGACAGGGTCCGAGACCCAGTACTTC. V gene TRBV7-3 combines with J gene TRBJ2-5; TRBD1 matches at 7 bases. Germline loops: CDR1 SGHTA, CDR2 FQGTGA. The CDR3 extends over 14 amino acids. J lost 5 bases, V lost 5 bases, and 8 bases had no gene match.